The next 14 T cell receptor beta chains were all read from a single sample in a study of shared clonotypes between healthy human individuals. Using immunoSEQ multiplex PCR, the repertoire was profiled, and TCRdb retains in-frame clones only, with some absent. The table records about 460,000 clones, approximately 77% of them present only once. The sequenced sample consisted of PBMCs. These receptors were obtained from a woman between 40 and 50 years old in good health. Some clones in this sample may be carry-over from other donors' samples.

This rearrangement joins TRBV7-8 to TRBJ2-7; TRBD2 might be the D (5 bases). CDR1 and CDR2 (germline): SGHVS, FQNEAQ. The length of the CDR3 is 15 residues. Trimming cost V 0 bases and J 6 bases, with 15 bases left between them. The DNA for the CDR3 is TGTGCCAGCAGCTTAGCAGGAGGTCCCCGGGGCGAGCAGTACTTC. This encodes CASSLAGGPRGEQYF.

The gene calls are TRBV30 and TRBJ1-6, with 7 bases lining up with TRBD1. The CDR3 is made up of 14 amino acids. V lost 8 bases to trimming and J lost 7 bases; unmatched junction nucleotides: 11. The germline V gene has CDR1 GTSNPN and CDR2 SVGIG (reference sequence). The CDR3: CAEAKDRWNSPLHF. CDR3 coding DNA: TGTGCCGAAGCAAAGGACAGGTGGAATTCACCCCTCCACTTT. The whole variable domain, remainder taken from reference TRBV30 and TRBJ1-6, is SQTIHQWPATLVQPVGSPLSLECTVEGTSNPNLYWYRQAAGRGLQLLFYSVGIGQISSEVPQNLSASRPQDRQFILSSKKLLLSDSGFYLCAEAKDRWNSPLHFGNGTRLTVT.

The CDR3 DNA sequence: TGTGCCAGCAGCTTGTTAGCCCAGGACAACTTAGAGACCCAGTACTTC. This codes for CASSLLAQDNLETQYF. V and J are TRBV11-2 and TRBJ2-5; possibly TRBD1 for D (5 bases). The CDR3 contains 16 residues. Trimming cost V 3 bases and J 4 bases, with 18 bases left between them. The V gene's germline CDR1 is SGHAT and CDR2 FQNNGV.

This chain connects TRBV6-1 to TRBJ2-7; 7 bases map to TRBD1. The V segment lost 7 bases and the J segment 4 bases; nucleotides outside the gene matches: 13. CDR3 length: 15 residues. Germline CDR1 MNHNS, CDR2 SASEGT. The CDR3 DNA sequence: TGTGCCAGCAACGGGGTTGAGGGGGCAAATTACGAGCAGTACTTC. Protein sequence: CASNGVEGANYEQYF.

The chain couples TRBV20-1 to TRBJ2-1, with D perhaps matching TRBD2 (5 bases). The CDR3 sequence is 11 residues long. V lost 7 bases to trimming and J lost 6 bases, with 10 bases between them. The V gene's germline CDR1 is DFQATT and CDR2 SNEGSKA (reference sequence). CDR3 nucleotide sequence: TGCAGTGTGGTTAGCGTCAATGAGCAGTTCTTC. Its translation: CSVVSVNEQFF.

CDR3 nucleotide sequence: TGTGCCAGCAGCTTGCTTAGAGAGACCCAGTACTTC. This encodes CASSLLRETQYF. V gene TRBV5-6 combines with J gene TRBJ2-5; no clear D. The V end lost 1 base, the J end lost 4 bases, and 5 bases lay between the germline ends. Germline values: CDR1 SGHDT, CDR2 YYEEEE. This CDR3 has 12 residues.

This clone has a handful of counts. The chain's CDR3 is CASSLWASGSYEQYF. CDR3 nucleotide sequence: TGTGCCAGCAGCTTATGGGCTAGCGGGTCCTACGAGCAGTACTTC. The chain uses TRBV7-3 and TRBJ2-7, with 8 bases identical to TRBD2. The germline V gene encodes CDR1 SGHTA and CDR2 FQGTGA. The length of the CDR3 is 15 residues. V lost 2 bases, J lost 1 base, and 4 bases stayed unmatched.

The chain has TRBV27 and TRBJ2-7; D ambiguous. Germline CDR1 MNHEY, CDR2 SMNVEV (reference sequence). This CDR3 has 13 residues. V lost 6 bases to trimming and J lost 5 bases, with 14 bases between them. The CDR3 here is CASRMGWLDEQYF. DNA for the CDR3: TGTGCCAGCAGGATGGGGTGGTTGGACGAGCAGTACTTC.

This chain joins TRBV18 and TRBJ2-7, with 7 positions matching TRBD1. The germline CDR1 and CDR2 sequences are KGHSH and LQKENI. Unmatched junction bases numbered 6, after V lost 5 bases and J lost 2 bases. CDR3 length: 14 residues. The CDR3 protein is CASSKDRAAYEQYF. Here the CDR3 DNA reads TGTGCCAGCTCAAAAGACAGGGCCGCCTACGAGCAGTACTTC.

This chain connects TRBV27 to TRBJ1-2; TRBD1 matches 8 bases. V lost 5 bases to trimming and J lost 3 bases; unmatched junction nucleotides: 2. This CDR3 spans 13 amino acids. From germline, CDR1 is MNHEY and CDR2 SMNVEV (reference sequence). The CDR3 spells CASSGGQDYGYTF. CDR3 sequence (DNA): TGTGCCAGCAGTGGGGGACAGGACTATGGCTACACCTTC.

This clone was recorded many times. Other DNA sequences of this sample code for an identical CDR3. The chain recombines TRBV28 with TRBJ2-7; D perhaps matches TRBD2 (6 bases). The germline CDR1 and CDR2 sequences are MDHEN and SYDVKM. Trimming took 7 bases from V and 0 from J, leaving 13 bases between them. The CDR3 is made up of 14 amino acids. The CDR3 coding sequence is TGTGCCAGCAATGGGGGGTACAGCTCCTACGAGCAGTACTTC. Its translation is CASNGGYSSYEQYF.

This chain joins TRBV9 and TRBJ2-1; D possibly uses TRBD1 or TRBD2 (5 bases each). CDR1 is SGDLS, CDR2 YYNGEE, per germline. Trimming took off 0 bases at V and 1 base at J, with 17 bases between the two ends. CDR3 length equals 18 residues. The CDR3: CASSVVGGGQGSYNEQFF. In DNA form, the CDR3 reads TGTGCCAGCAGCGTAGTAGGTGGCGGGCAGGGTTCCTACAATGAGCAGTTCTTC.

The chain uses TRBV5-1 and TRBJ2-7; maybe TRBD1 (6 bases). The CDR3 loop spans 13 amino acids. Looked up from germline, CDR1 is SGHRS and CDR2 is YFSETQ. V was shortened by 4 bases and J by 7 bases, with 15 bases between the two germline ends. The CDR3, as DNA: TGCGCCAGCAGCCCTAACAGGGTTGAAGAGCAGTACTTC. Translating gives CASSPNRVEEQYF. Full variable domain (rest looked up from reference TRBV5-1 and TRBJ2-7): KAGVTQTPRYLIKTRGQQVTLSCSPISGHRSVSWYQQTPGQGLQFLFEYFSETQRNKGNFPGRFSGRQFSNSRSEMNVSTLELGDSALYLCASSPNRVEEQYFGPGTRLTVT.

This clone has at least ten counts. The sample holds other DNA sequences that translate to the same CDR3. This chain joins TRBV19 and TRBJ2-5, with TRBD1 matching 7 bases. Germline V lookup: CDR1 LNHDA, CDR2 SQIVND (reference sequence). The CDR3 extends over 16 amino acids. After removal of 4 bases from V and 0 bases from J, the junction contained 8 bases not matched to a gene. The CDR3 coding sequence is TGTGCCAGTAGTAGCATACCGGGACAGTACCAAGAGACCCAGTACTTC. Protein sequence: CASSSIPGQYQETQYF.